This T cell receptor (beta chain) was identified during a study of T-cell memory formation after mild COVID-19. Losses at the gene ends were 3 bases for V and 6 bases for J; bases not matched to a gene: 4. CDR1 and CDR2 from the germline V gene are LNHNV and YYDKDF (reference sequence). The CDR3 totals 14 residues. MiXCR, run by TCRdb on the 5' RACE reads, gives a single entry per CDR3 protein. The table shows a few hundred thousand distinct CDR3 sequences, with approximately 25% occurring only once. V usage is TRBV15 and J usage is TRBJ2-7, with 11 bases identical to TRBD1. The source is an adult woman who had mild COVID-19 (a few samples of this study predate the infection). Cell type and time point are not known. The sample comprised PBMCs or a T cell subset sorted from them (not recorded which). The CDR3 spells CATSRDRGRFEQYF. The CDR3, as DNA: TGTGCCACCAGCAGGGACAGGGGGCGTTTCGAGCAGTACTTC.